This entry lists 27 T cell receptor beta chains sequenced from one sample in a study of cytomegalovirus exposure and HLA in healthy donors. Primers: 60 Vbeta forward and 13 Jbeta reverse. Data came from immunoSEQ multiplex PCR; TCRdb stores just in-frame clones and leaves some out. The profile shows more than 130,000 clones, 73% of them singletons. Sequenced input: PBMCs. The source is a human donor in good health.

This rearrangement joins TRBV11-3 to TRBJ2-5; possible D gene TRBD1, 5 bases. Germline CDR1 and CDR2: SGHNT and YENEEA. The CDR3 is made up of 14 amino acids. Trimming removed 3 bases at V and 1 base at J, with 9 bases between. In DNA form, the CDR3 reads TGTGCCAGCAGCTTGATGACAGCCCAAGAGACCCAGTACTTC. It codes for CASSLMTAQETQYF. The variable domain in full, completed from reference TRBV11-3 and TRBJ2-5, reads EAGVVQSPRYKIIEKKQPVAFWCNPISGHNTLYWYLQNLGQGPELLIRYENEEAVDDSQLPKDRFSAERLKGVDSTLKIQPAELGDSAVYLCASSLMTAQETQYFGPGTRLLVL.

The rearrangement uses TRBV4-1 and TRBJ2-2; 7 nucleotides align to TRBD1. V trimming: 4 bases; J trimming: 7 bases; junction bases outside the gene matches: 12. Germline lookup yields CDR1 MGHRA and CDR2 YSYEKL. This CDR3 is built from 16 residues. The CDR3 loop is CASSLTPGTADGELFF. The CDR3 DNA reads TGCGCCAGCAGCCTAACTCCCGGGACAGCTGACGGGGAGCTGTTTTTT.

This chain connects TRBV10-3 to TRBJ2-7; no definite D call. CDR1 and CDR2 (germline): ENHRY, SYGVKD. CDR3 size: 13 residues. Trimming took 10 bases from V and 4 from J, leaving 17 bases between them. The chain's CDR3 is CATTGLGVYEQYF. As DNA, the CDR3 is TGTGCCACTACCGGGTTGGGTGTTTACGAGCAGTACTTC.

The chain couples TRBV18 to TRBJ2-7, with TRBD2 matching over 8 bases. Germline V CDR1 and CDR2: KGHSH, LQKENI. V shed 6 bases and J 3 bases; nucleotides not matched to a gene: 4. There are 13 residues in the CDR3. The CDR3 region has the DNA TGTGCCAGCTCGCCGGGACTAGACTACGAGCAGTACTTC. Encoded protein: CASSPGLDYEQYF.

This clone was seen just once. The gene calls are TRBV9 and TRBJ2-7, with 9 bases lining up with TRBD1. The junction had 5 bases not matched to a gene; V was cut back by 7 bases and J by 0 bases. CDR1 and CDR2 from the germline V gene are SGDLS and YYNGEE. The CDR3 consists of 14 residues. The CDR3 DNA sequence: TGTGCCAGCGGTAAACAGGGGGCCTCCTACGAGCAGTACTTC. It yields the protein CASGKQGASYEQYF.

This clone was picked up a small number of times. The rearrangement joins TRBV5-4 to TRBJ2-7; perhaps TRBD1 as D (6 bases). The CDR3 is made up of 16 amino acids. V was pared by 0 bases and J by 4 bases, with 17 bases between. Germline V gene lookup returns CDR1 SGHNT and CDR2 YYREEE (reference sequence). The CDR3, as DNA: TGTGCCAGCAGCTTGGGGTCCGCGTCAGGGGTATACGAGCAGTACTTC. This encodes CASSLGSASGVYEQYF.

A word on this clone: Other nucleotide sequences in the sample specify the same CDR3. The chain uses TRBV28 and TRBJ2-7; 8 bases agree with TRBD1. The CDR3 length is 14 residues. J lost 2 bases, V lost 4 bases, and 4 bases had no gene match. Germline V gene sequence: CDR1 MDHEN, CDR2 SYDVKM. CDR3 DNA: TGTGCCAGCAGTTCTGGACAGGGAACCTACGAGCAGTACTTC. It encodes CASSSGQGTYEQYF.

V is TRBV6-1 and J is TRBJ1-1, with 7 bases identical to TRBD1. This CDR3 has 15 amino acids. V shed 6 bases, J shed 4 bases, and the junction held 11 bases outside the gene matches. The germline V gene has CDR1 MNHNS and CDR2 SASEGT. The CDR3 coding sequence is TGTGCCAGCAGGGCACAGGGGACGGACTCCACTGAAGCTTTCTTT. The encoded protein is CASRAQGTDSTEAFF.

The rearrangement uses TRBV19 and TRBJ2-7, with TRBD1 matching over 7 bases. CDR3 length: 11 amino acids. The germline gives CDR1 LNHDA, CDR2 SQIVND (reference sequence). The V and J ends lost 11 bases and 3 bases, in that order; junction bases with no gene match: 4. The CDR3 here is CASGGSYEQYF. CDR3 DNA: TGTGCCTCAGGGGGTAGCTACGAGCAGTACTTC.

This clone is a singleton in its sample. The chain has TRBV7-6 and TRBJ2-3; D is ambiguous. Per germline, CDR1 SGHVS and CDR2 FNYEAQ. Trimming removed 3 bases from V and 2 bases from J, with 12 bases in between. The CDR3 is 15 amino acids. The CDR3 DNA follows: TGTGCCAGCAGCTTCGCCCAGCGTTCCACAGATACGCAGTATTTT. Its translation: CASSFAQRSTDTQYF. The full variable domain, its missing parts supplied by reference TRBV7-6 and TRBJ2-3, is GAGVSQSPRYKVTKRGQDVALRCDPISGHVSLYWYRQALGQGPEFLTYFNYEAQQDKSGLPNDRFSAERPEGSISTLTIQRTEQRDSAMYRCASSFAQRSTDTQYFGPGTRLTVL.

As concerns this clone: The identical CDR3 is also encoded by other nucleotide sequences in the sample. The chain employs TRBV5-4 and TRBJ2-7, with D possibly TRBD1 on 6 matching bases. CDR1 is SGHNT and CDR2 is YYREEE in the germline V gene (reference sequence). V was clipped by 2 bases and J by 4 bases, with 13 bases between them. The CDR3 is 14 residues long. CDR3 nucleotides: TGTGCCAGCAGCTTAGGCAGGGGAAGATACGAGCAGTACTTC. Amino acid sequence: CASSLGRGRYEQYF.

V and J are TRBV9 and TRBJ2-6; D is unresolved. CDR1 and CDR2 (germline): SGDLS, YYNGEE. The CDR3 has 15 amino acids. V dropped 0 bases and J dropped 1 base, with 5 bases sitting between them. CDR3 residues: CASSVVRSGANVLTF. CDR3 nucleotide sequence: TGTGCCAGCAGCGTAGTCAGGTCTGGGGCCAACGTCCTGACTTTC. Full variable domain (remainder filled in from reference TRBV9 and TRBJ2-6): DSGVTQTPKHLITATGQRVTLRCSPRSGDLSVYWYQQSLDQGLQFLIQYYNGEERAKGNILERFSAQQFPDLHSELNLSSLELGDSALYFCASSVVRSGANVLTFGAGSRLTVL.

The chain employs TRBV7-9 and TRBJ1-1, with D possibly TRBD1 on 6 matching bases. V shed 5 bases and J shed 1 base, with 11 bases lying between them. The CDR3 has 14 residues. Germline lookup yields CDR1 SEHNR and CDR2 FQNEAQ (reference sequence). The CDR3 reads CASSPTGTNTEAFF. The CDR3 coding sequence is TGTGCCAGCAGCCCGACAGGAACGAACACTGAAGCTTTCTTT.

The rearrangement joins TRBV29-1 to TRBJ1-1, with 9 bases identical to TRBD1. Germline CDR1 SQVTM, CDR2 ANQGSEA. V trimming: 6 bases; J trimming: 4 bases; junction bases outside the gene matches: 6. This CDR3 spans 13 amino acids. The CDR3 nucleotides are TGCAGCGTCCAACAGGGGGCCGGCACTGAAGCTTTCTTT. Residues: CSVQQGAGTEAFF.

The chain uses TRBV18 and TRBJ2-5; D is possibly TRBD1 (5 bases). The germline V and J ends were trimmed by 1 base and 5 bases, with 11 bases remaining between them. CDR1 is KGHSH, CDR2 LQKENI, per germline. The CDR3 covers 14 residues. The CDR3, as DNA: TGTGCCAGCTCACCACTTGCAGGGTCCGAGACCCAGTACTTC. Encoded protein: CASSPLAGSETQYF.

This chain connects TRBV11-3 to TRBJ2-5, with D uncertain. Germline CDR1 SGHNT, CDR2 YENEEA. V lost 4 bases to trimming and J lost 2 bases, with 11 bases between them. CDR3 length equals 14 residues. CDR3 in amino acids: CASSSRSRQETQYF. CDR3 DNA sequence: TGTGCCAGCAGCTCGAGGTCGAGGCAAGAGACCCAGTACTTC.

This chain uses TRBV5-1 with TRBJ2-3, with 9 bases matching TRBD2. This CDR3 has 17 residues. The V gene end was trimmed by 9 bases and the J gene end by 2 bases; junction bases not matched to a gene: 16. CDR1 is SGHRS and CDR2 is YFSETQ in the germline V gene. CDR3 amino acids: CATAEGPAGGDTDTQYF. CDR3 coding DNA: TGCGCCACCGCGGAGGGTCCGGCGGGGGGGGACACAGATACGCAGTATTTT.

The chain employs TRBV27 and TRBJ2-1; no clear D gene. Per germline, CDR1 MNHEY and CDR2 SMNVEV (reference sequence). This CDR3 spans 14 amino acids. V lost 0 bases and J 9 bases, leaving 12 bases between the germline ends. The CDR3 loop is CASSLSGPPGEQFF. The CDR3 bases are TGTGCCAGCAGTTTATCGGGTCCCCCGGGTGAGCAGTTCTTC.

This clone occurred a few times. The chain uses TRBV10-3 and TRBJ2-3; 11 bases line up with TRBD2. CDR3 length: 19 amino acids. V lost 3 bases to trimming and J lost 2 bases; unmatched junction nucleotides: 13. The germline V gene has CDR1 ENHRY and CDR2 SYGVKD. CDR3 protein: CAISESGTSGDPFTDTQYF. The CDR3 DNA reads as TGTGCCATCAGTGAATCCGGGACTAGCGGAGACCCTTTCACAGATACGCAGTATTTT.

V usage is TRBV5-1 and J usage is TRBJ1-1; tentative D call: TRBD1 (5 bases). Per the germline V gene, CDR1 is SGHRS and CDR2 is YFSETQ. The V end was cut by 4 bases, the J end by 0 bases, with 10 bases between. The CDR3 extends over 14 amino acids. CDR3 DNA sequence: TGCGCCAGCAGCCCGGCCAGGGTGAACACTGAAGCTTTCTTT. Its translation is CASSPARVNTEAFF.

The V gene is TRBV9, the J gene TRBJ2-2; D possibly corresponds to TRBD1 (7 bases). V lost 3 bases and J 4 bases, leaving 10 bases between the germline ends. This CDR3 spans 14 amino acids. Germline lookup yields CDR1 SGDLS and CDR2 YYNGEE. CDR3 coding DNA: TGTGCCAGCAGCGGCGGGACAGTCACCGGGGAGCTGTTTTTT. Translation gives CASSGGTVTGELFF.

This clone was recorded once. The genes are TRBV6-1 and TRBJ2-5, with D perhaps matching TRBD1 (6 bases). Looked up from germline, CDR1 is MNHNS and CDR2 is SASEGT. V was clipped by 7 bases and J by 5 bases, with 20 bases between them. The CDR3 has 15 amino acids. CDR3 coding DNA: TGTGCCAGCACCTTCCCGATTGGGGGCGGGGAGACCCAGTACTTC. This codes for CASTFPIGGGETQYF.

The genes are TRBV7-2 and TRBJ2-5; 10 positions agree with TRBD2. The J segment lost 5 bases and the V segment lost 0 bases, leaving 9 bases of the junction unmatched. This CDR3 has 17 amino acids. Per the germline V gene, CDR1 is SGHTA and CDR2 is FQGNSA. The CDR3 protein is CASSLASWTSGGETQYF. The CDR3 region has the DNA TGTGCCAGCAGCTTAGCATCTTGGACTAGCGGAGGGGAGACCCAGTACTTC.

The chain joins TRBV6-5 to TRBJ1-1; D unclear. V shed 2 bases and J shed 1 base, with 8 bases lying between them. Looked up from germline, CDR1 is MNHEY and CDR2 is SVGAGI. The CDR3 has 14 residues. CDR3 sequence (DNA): TGTGCCAGCAGTTACACCCCTAAGAACACTGAAGCTTTCTTT. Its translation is CASSYTPKNTEAFF.

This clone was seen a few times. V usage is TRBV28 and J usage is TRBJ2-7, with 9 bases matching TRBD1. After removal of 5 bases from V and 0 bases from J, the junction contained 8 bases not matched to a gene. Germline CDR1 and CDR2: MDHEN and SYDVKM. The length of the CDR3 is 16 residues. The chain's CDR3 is CASSQGTGPLSYEQYF. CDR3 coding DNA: TGTGCCAGCAGTCAAGGGACAGGGCCCCTCTCCTACGAGCAGTACTTC.

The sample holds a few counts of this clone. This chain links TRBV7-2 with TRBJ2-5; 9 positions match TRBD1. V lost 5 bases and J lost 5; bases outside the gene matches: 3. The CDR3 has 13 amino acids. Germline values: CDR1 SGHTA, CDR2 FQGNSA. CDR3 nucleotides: TGTGCCAGCAGCCGACAGGGGGACGAGACCCAGTACTTC. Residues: CASSRQGDETQYF.

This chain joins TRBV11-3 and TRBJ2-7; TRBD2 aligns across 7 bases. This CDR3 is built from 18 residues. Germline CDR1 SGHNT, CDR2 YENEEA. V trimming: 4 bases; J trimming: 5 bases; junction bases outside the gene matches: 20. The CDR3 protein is CASSYRPPRAGVLNEQYF. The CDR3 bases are TGTGCCAGCAGCTACCGGCCCCCGAGGGCGGGAGTACTAAACGAGCAGTACTTC.